One and the same sample provided the 14 T cell receptor beta chains below, sequenced in a study of Ad26.COV2.S vaccination and SARS-CoV-2 variants. Sequenced by immunoSEQ multiplex PCR; TCRdb stores in-frame clones only, minus some. This table holds hundreds of thousands of clones, about 88% found once. Treatment of the sample: around 19 received Ad26.COV2.S at low or high dose, single or two shots; 5 received placebo; per-sample allocation not given. Collection of the samples took place on day 63 after the first injection of vaccine or placebo. The sequenced sample was peripheral blood, obtained in a trial of Ad26.COV2.S vaccine versus placebo. Receptors were obtained from a person between 18 and 65 years old who received the Ad26.COV2.S COVID-19 vaccine or a placebo.

This clone was counted only a few times. The chain has TRBV10-3 and TRBJ1-5; D is undetermined. This CDR3 spans 13 amino acids. V shed 8 bases and J shed 4 bases, with 12 bases lying between them. The V gene's germline CDR1 is ENHRY and CDR2 SYGVKD. The CDR3 DNA reads as TGTGCCATCTTGCACAGCCTTAATCAGCCCCAGCATTTT. Protein: CAILHSLNQPQHF.

V usage is TRBV5-1 and J usage is TRBJ2-5; D not certain. The CDR3 runs 16 residues. Germline V lookup: CDR1 SGHRS, CDR2 YFSETQ. V was pared by 4 bases and J by 1 base, with 17 bases between. The CDR3 spells CASSPQPRQSQETQYF. DNA for the CDR3: TGCGCCAGCAGCCCGCAGCCAAGGCAGAGCCAAGAGACCCAGTACTTC.

The chain carries TRBV7-2 and TRBJ2-3, with D tentatively TRBD1 (5 bases). Germline CDR1 is SGHTA and CDR2 is FQGNSA. This CDR3 is 12 amino acids long. V was cut by 2 bases and J by 12 bases, with 12 bases left in between. The CDR3 DNA reads as TGTGCCAGCAGCTTACGGCAGGGCGGTCAGTATTTT. The encoded protein is CASSLRQGGQYF.

The chain joins TRBV19 to TRBJ1-2; TRBD1 might be the D (6 bases). Trimming pared 1 base from V and 4 bases from J, leaving 10 bases between. The CDR3 contains 14 residues. CDR1 and CDR2 from the germline V gene are LNHDA and SQIVND (reference sequence). In DNA form, the CDR3 reads TGTGCCAGTAGTATAGGGACAGTATTCTATGGCTACACCTTC. Protein: CASSIGTVFYGYTF.

The gene calls are TRBV9 and TRBJ1-5; D not resolved. The V and J ends lost 0 bases and 7 bases respectively, with 11 bases between them. CDR3 length: 14 residues. Germline V gives CDR1 SGDLS, CDR2 YYNGEE. The chain's CDR3 is CASSVVKDGQPQHF. The CDR3 DNA is TGTGCCAGCAGCGTAGTTAAGGACGGACAGCCCCAGCATTTT.

The rearrangement uses TRBV6-1 and TRBJ1-2; 7 bases align to TRBD1. Germline-derived CDR1 and CDR2 are MNHNS and SASEGT. This CDR3 has 15 amino acids. J lost 4 bases, V lost 5 bases, and 10 bases had no gene match. The CDR3 DNA follows: TGTGCCAGCAGTTCCGTAGGGGGCAGGGGCTATGGCTACACCTTC. This sequence encodes CASSSVGGRGYGYTF.

This sequence joins TRBV4-1 and TRBJ1-1, with TRBD1 matching over 7 bases. The CDR3 length is 15 residues. V was pared by 3 bases and J by 0 bases, with 4 bases of the junction left unmatched. Germline CDR1 is MGHRA and CDR2 is YSYEKL. CDR3 sequence (DNA): TGCGCCAGCAGCCAGGTCGGGACAGTGAACACTGAAGCTTTCTTT. The encoded protein is CASSQVGTVNTEAFF.

This sequence joins TRBV4-3 and TRBJ1-1; D is unclear. The length of the CDR3 is 16 residues. Germline V CDR1 and CDR2: LGHNA, YSLEER. V lost 1 base and J lost 3, with 15 bases in between. As DNA, the CDR3 is TGCGCCAGCAGCCAAGGCCACAGTGGACCGCACACTGAAGCTTTCTTT. Protein: CASSQGHSGPHTEAFF.

The rearrangement uses TRBV7-6 and TRBJ2-2; D is unresolved. This CDR3 spans 15 amino acids. CDR1 is SGHVS, CDR2 FNYEAQ, per germline. The ends were cut back, 1 base at V and 6 bases at J, with 12 bases in the middle. CDR3 DNA sequence: TGTGCCAGCAGCTTAGAAGCGAACGGCCCCGGGGAGCTGTTTTTT. This sequence encodes CASSLEANGPGELFF.

The chain uses TRBV6-2 or TRBV6-3 and TRBJ2-7; 7 bases are a match to TRBD1. CDR1 is MNHEY and CDR2 is SVGEGT in the germline V gene. The CDR3 sequence is 13 residues long. J lost 4 bases, V lost 2 bases, and 2 bases had no gene match. The CDR3 DNA reads as TGTGCCAGCAGTTACAGGGACAGATACGAGCAGTACTTC. This gives the protein CASSYRDRYEQYF.

V gene TRBV6-5 combines with J gene TRBJ2-3, with TRBD2 identical over 8 bases. CDR1 MNHEY and CDR2 SVGAGI come from the germline V gene. Germline trimming cut 6 bases from V and 3 bases from J; bases unmatched to any gene: 8. This CDR3 spans 15 amino acids. CDR3 nucleotide sequence: TGTGCCAGCAGGGACGGGAGGGTTAGTACAGATACGCAGTATTTT. Amino acids: CASRDGRVSTDTQYF.

The count of this clone is one. The V call is TRBV6-6, the J call TRBJ2-2, with D tentatively TRBD1 (5 bases). The germline gives CDR1 MNHNY, CDR2 SVGAGI (reference sequence). The ends were cut back, 0 bases at V and 7 bases at J, with 12 bases in the middle. The CDR3 totals 15 residues. DNA of the CDR3: TGTGCCAGCAGTTACTCAATGGGGCCGGACGGGGAGCTGTTTTTT. It encodes CASSYSMGPDGELFF.

The chain uses TRBV18 and TRBJ2-1; D unresolved. This CDR3 spans 14 amino acids. Germline loops: CDR1 KGHSH, CDR2 LQKENI. V was cut by 3 bases and J by 15 bases, with 21 bases left in between. As DNA, the CDR3 is TGTGCCAGCTCACCCTCGGGCCTAACTTCCCTCGGGTTCTTC. Translated, it gives CASSPSGLTSLGFF.

The chain couples TRBV19 to TRBJ2-7; D perhaps matches TRBD2 (6 bases). CDR1 is LNHDA and CDR2 is SQIVND in the germline V gene (reference sequence). This CDR3 comprises 15 residues. V dropped 5 bases and J dropped 1 base, with 15 bases sitting between them. The DNA for the CDR3 is TGTGCCAGTAGTGTCGCTGGGGGGAAGTCCTACGAGCAGTACTTC. Translated, it gives CASSVAGGKSYEQYF. The whole variable domain, filled in from reference TRBV19 and TRBJ2-7, reads DGGITQSPKYLFRKEGQNVTLSCEQNLNHDAMYWYRQDPGQGLRLIYYSQIVNDFQKGDIAEGYSVSREKKESFPLTVTSAQKNPTAFYLCASSVAGGKSYEQYFGPGTRLTVT.